This TCR beta chain was retrieved from a study of T-cell reconstitution after alpha-beta-depleted transplantation in children (dated by TCRdb to the mid-2010s). Regarding the research as a whole: T-cell immune reconstitution after TCRalphabeta/CD19-depleted allogeneic hematopoietic cell transplantation in children was quantitatively tracked in the study by means of TCR repertoire profiling. The investigation overall reported the following: Over the following months the frequencies of hyperexpanded clones went down, and after one year T-cell counts and TCRbeta diversity were mostly credited to newly produced T cells. The apparently early recovery of alphabetaT-cell counts about two months after transplant reportedly depended on only several hundred rapidly expanded clones that came from non-depleted graft cells. In some patients, high TCRbeta diversity at day 60 was attributed to recipient T cells and intrathymic progenitors that had survived conditioning.

The CDR3 runs 14 residues from the cysteine to the phenylalanine. CDR3 DNA is the only sequence kept; it has 42 bases, read in frame from the first base. Germline trimming amounts to 3 bases on V and 14 bases on J, with 13 as the count of junction bases outside the gene matches. CDR1 and CDR2 were assigned from the germline V gene as MDHEN and SYDVKM. Comments on this clonotype: Its antigen is unknown. No much larger clone is present one base from it, and per-base qualities are unavailable.

Explained via the paper, the treatment or condition label denotes: allogeneic hematopoietic cell transplantation with graft depleted of TCRalphabeta T cells and CD19 B cells. TCRalphabeta/CD19-depleted allogeneic hematopoietic cell grafts were given to the transplant recipients, all of whom were children. Library generation was performed with PCR. Sequencing took place on an Illumina HiSeq 2500. TCR libraries were prepared with molecular barcoding, using unique molecular identifiers to normalize TCRbeta repertoire quantification. In TCRdb, the public reads were trimmed at Q25 with fastp and aligned with MiXCR, with productive beta chains retained. Each record represents a unique CDR3 protein, reported with the most common genes and DNA among its rows. This sample holds about 640,000 distinct CDR3 sequences; approximately 12% were observed only once. The ten largest clones represent 2.2% of the sample.

The sequence links TRBV28 to TRBJ2-5, and 9 bases in between align with TRBD2. The sequencing here drew on PBMCs, mostly from graft donor cells, taken 360 days after TCRalphabeta/CD19-depleted stem cell transplant. The sequence derives from a male patient between 5 and 17 years old who had a stem cell transplant for acute myeloid leukemia, so the T cells may come from the graft donor. The CDR3 reads CASSLPGYPSGAYF. The DNA reads as follows: TGTGCCAGCAGTTTGCCCGGGTACCCTAGCGGGGCCTACTTC.